Shown below are 3 T cell receptor beta chains from a single sample sequenced in a study of CD8+CD57+ T cells in acquired aplastic anemia. Genomic DNA, the template, was used for profiling of the TCR beta VDJ and CDR3. TCRdb re-derived calls from the reads in MiXCR, one entry per CDR3 protein. The sample lists around 400,000 distinct CDR3 sequences; around 68% were seen once. The sequencing sample was made of sorted CD4+, CD8+, or CD8+CD57+ T cells (not recorded which) from PBMCs. These receptor sequences come from a human donor in good health, serving as a control.

Comments on this clonotype: This CDR3 fails to terminate in the conserved phenylalanine or tryptophan, so it likely reflects a read error. This chain connects TRBV19 to TRBJ2-3; D is tentatively TRBD1 or TRBD2 (5 bases each). Trimming took 10 bases from V and 10 from J, leaving 24 bases between them. The CDR3 is 14 amino acids. Germline V gene data show CDR1 as LNHDA and CDR2 as SQIVND (reference sequence). CDR3 region: CATSMGVGTAPQYG. The CDR3 bases are TGTGCCACTAGCATGGGGGTGGGCACAGCTCCGCAGTATGGG.

The sample holds many counts of this clonotype. This chain links TRBV5-1 with TRBJ2-3; D is unresolved. CDR1 SGHRS and CDR2 YFSETQ come from the germline V gene. The CDR3 totals 13 residues. V gave up 4 bases and J gave up 0 bases, with 6 bases separating them. The CDR3 region has the DNA TGCGCCAGCAGCGGATCTAGCACAGATACGCAGTATTTT. Translating gives CASSGSSTDTQYF.

The J gene is TRBJ1-1, the V gene TRBV4-1, with TRBD1 as a possible D gene (6 bases). The CDR3 length is 16 residues. The germline V gene has CDR1 MGHRA and CDR2 YSYEKL. Trimming cost V 4 bases and J 5 bases, with 20 bases left between them. Here the CDR3 reads CASSPMAFRQGTEAFF. The DNA for the CDR3 is TGCGCCAGCAGCCCCATGGCATTTCGGCAGGGGACTGAAGCTTTCTTT.